The present TCR beta chain was sequenced within a study of shared clonotypes between healthy human individuals. The CDR3 sequence is 13 residues long. Germline CDR1 is SQVTM and CDR2 is ANQGSEA. Trimming cost V 5 bases and J 5 bases, with 14 bases left between them. Sequenced by immunoSEQ multiplex PCR; TCRdb stores in-frame clones only, minus some. The table shows roughly 760,000 clones, with about 74% occurring only once. The chain links TRBV29-1 to TRBJ2-3; the D is unclear. Sequenced material: memory CD4+ T cells sorted from blood. Subset in this sample: CD45RA-negative fraction. This sequence originates from a woman in her twenties or thirties in good health. This CDR3 is CSVRSGSGDTQYF. Written as DNA, the CDR3 is TGCAGCGTTCGGTCGGGCTCGGGAGATACGCAGTATTTT.